This T cell receptor (beta chain) was captured in a study of blood T cell repertoires in COVID-19. Germline CDR1 and CDR2: SGHVS and FNYEAQ. CDR3 length: 17 residues. V trimming: 0 bases; J trimming: 0 bases; junction bases outside the gene matches: 5. In terms of age and location, participants ranged from about 18 to 95 years and lived in about two dozen US areas. For recovered donors of Cohort 3, there were two negative PCRs, clearance, or symptom resolution. Sequenced by immunoSEQ multiplex PCR; TCRdb stores in-frame clones only, minus some. The sample has roughly 180,000 clones; 75% to 85% are singletons.

This receptor was taken from a man aged 40-50 years who had recovered from COVID-19. The sequenced sample consisted of PBMCs or T cells enriched from blood (not recorded which). The chain joins TRBV7-6 to TRBJ2-3; 8 bases are shared with TRBD2. The CDR3 protein is CASSLASSSGSTDTQYF. CDR3 nucleotides: TGTGCCAGCAGCTTAGCGAGTTCTAGCGGGAGCACAGATACGCAGTATTTT.